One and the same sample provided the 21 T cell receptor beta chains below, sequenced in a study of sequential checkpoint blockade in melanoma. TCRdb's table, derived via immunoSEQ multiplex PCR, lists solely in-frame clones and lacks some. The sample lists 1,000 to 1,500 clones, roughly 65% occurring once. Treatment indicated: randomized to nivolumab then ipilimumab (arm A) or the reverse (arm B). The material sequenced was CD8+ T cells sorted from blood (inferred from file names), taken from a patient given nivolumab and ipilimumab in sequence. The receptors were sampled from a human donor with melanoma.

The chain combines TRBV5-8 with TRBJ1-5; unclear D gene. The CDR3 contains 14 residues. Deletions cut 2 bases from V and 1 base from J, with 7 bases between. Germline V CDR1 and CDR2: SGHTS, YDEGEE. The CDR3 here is CASSFTGSNQPQHF. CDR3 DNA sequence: TGTGCCAGCAGCTTCACCGGGAGCAATCAGCCCCAGCATTTT. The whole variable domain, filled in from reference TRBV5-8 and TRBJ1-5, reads EAGVTQSPTHLIKTRGQQATLRCSPISGHTSVYWYQQALGLGLQFLLWYDEGEERNRGNFPPRFSGRQFPNYSSELNVNALELEDSALYLCASSFTGSNQPQHFGDGTRLSIL.

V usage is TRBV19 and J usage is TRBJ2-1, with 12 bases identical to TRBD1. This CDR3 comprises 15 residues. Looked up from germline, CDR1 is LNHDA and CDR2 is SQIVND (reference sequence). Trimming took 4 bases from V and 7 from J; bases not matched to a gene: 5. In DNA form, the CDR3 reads TGTGCCAGTAGTACCGGGACAGGGGGCAGGAATGAGCAGTTCTTC. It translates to CASSTGTGGRNEQFF. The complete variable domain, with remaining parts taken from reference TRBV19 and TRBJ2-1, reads DGGITQSPKYLFRKEGQNVTLSCEQNLNHDAMYWYRQDPGQGLRLIYYSQIVNDFQKGDIAEGYSVSREKKESFPLTVTSAQKNPTAFYLCASSTGTGGRNEQFFGPGTRLTVL.

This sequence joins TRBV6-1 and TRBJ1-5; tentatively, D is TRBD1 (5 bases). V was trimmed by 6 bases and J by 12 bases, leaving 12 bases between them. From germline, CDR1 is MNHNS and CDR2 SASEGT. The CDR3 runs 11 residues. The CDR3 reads CASRSGTGQHF. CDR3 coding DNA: TGTGCCAGCAGGTCAGGAACAGGCCAGCATTTT.

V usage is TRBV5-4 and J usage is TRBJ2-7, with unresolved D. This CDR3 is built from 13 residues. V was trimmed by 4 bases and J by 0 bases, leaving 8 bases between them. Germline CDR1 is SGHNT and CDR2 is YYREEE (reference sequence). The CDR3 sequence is CASSPRSSYEQYF. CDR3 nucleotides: TGTGCCAGCAGCCCGAGGAGCTCCTACGAGCAGTACTTC.

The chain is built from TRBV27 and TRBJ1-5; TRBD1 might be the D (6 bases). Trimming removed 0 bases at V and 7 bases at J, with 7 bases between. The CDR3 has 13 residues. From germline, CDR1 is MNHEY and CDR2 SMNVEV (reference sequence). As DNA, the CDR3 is TGTGCCAGCAGTTTATCACAGGGACAGCCCCAGCATTTT. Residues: CASSLSQGQPQHF.

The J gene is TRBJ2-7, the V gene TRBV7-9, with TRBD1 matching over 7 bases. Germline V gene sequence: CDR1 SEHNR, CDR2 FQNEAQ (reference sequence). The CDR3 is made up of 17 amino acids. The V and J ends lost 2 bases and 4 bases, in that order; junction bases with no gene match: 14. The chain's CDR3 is CASSLPKNRGHWYEQYF. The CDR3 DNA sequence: TGTGCCAGCAGCTTACCAAAAAACAGGGGCCACTGGTACGAGCAGTACTTC.

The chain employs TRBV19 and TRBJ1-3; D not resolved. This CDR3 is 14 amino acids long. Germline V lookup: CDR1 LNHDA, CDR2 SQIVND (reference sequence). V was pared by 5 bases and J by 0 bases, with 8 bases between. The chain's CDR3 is CASSVSRSGNTIYF. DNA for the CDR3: TGTGCCAGTAGTGTATCTCGCTCTGGAAACACCATATATTTT.

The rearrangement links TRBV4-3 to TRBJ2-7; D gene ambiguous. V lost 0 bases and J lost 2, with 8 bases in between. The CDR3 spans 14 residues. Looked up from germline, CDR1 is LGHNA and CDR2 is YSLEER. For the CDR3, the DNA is TGCGCCAGCAGCCAAGAGACTGGAACCTACGAGCAGTACTTC. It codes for CASSQETGTYEQYF.

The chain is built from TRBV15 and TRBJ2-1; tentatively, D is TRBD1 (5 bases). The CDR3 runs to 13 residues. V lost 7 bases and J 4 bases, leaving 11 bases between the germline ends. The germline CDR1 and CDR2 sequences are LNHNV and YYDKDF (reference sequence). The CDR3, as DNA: TGTGCCACCAAACAGGACATTTACAATGAGCAGTTCTTC. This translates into CATKQDIYNEQFF.

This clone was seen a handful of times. In DNA form, the CDR3 reads TGTGCCAGCAGTTTGGGGGGTATGAACACTGAAGCTTTCTTT. The encoded protein is CASSLGGMNTEAFF. J is TRBJ1-1 and V is TRBV27; D is possibly TRBD1 (5 bases). This CDR3 has 14 amino acids. The V end was cut by 3 bases, the J end by 0 bases, with 8 bases between. The V gene's germline CDR1 is MNHEY and CDR2 SMNVEV (reference sequence).

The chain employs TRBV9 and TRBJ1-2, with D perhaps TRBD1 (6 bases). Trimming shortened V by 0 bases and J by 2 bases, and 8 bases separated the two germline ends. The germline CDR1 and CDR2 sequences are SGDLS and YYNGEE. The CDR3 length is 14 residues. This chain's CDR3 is CASSVGTANYGYTF. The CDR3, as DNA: TGTGCCAGCAGCGTAGGGACAGCCAACTATGGCTACACCTTC.

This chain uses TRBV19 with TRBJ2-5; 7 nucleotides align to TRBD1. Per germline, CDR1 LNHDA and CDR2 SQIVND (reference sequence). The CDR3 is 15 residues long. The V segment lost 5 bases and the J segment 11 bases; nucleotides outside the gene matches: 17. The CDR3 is CASSWASSQGVEQYF. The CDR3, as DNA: TGTGCCAGTAGTTGGGCCTCCTCGCAGGGGGTTGAGCAGTACTTC.

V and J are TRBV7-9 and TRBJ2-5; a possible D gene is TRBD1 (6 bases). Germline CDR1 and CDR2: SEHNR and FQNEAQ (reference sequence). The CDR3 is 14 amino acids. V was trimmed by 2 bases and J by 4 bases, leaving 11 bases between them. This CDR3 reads CASSLFQGTETQYF. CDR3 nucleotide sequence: TGTGCCAGCAGCTTATTTCAGGGGACAGAGACCCAGTACTTC. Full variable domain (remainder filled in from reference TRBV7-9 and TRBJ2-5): DTGVSQNPRHKITKRGQNVTFRCDPISEHNRLYWYRQTLGQGPEFLTYFQNEAQLEKSRLLSDRFSAERPKGSFSTLEIQRTEQGDSAMYLCASSLFQGTETQYFGPGTRLLVL.

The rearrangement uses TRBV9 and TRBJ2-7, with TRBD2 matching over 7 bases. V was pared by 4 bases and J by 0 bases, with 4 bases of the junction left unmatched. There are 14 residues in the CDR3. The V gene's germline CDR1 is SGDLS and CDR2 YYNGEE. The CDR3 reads CASSPGGHSYEQYF. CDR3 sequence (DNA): TGTGCCAGCAGCCCGGGGGGTCACTCCTACGAGCAGTACTTC.

CDR3 nucleotide sequence: TGCAGCGTCTCAGGGGGCCCCTATGGCTACACCTTC. It translates to CSVSGGPYGYTF. This rearrangement joins TRBV29-1 to TRBJ1-2; TRBD1 agrees at 8 bases. The ends lost 6 bases at V and 4 bases at J; junction bases unmatched: 4. The CDR3 spans 12 residues. Looked up from germline, CDR1 is SQVTM and CDR2 is ANQGSEA.

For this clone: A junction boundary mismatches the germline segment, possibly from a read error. The DNA of the CDR3 is TGTGCCAGCAGCTATTCCGGGACTAGCGGGGGCTTTAGTTTGGGCTTC. Translation: CASSYSGTSGGFSLGF. The chain combines TRBV7-9 with TRBJ2-7; 14 bases fit TRBD2. This CDR3 has 16 amino acids. CDR1 SEHNR and CDR2 FQNEAQ come from the germline V gene (reference sequence).

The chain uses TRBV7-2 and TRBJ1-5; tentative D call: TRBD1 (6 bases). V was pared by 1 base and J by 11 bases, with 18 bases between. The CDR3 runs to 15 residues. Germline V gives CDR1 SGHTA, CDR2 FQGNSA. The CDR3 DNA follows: TGTGCCAGCAGCTTAGAAGGGACACTGGGTTTGGCCCAGCATTTT. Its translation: CASSLEGTLGLAQHF.

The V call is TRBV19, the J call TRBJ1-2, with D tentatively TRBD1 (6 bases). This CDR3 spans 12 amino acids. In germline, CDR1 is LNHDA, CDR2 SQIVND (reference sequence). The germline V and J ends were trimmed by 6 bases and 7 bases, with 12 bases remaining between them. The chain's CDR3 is CASSHQGFGYTF. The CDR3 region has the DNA TGTGCCAGTAGCCACCAGGGGTTTGGCTACACCTTC.

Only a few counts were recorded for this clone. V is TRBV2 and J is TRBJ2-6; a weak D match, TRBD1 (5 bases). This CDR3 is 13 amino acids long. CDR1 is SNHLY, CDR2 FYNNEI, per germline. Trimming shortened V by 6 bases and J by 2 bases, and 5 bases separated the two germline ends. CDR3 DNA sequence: TGTGCCAGCAGGGGGCCTGGGGCCAACGTCCTGACTTTC. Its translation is CASRGPGANVLTF.

In DNA form, the CDR3 reads TGTGCCAGCAGTCCGCTCCTTTCAGGGGGTAAGGGTGAAAAACTGTTTTTT. Amino acids: CASSPLLSGGKGEKLFF. The V call is TRBV27, the J call TRBJ1-4; 7 bases match TRBD1. CDR3 length equals 17 residues. Per the germline V gene, CDR1 is MNHEY and CDR2 is SMNVEV (reference sequence). V was clipped by 5 bases and J by 7 bases; unmatched bases: 16.

The CDR3 spells CASSLTFYEQYF. The DNA for the CDR3 is TGTGCCAGCAGTCTTACATTCTACGAGCAGTACTTC. The genes are TRBV28 and TRBJ2-7; D is unresolved. V lost 5 bases to trimming and J lost 3 bases, with 8 bases between them. CDR1 is MDHEN, CDR2 SYDVKM, per germline. This CDR3 comprises 12 residues.